This T cell receptor (beta chain) stems from a study of low-dose radiotherapy and immunotherapy resistance in tumors. In this sample, this clonotype turned up many times. Alpha and beta chains were covered, as first-strand cDNA relied on TRAV- and TRBV-specific primers. The PCR that amplified TCRs ran for roughly 20 cycles, relying on a constant-region primer and a V-primer adapter. Isolated mRNA was amplified by in vitro transcription. TCRdb re-called the reads with MiXCR, one entry per CDR3 protein. Of 100,000 or so distinct CDR3 sequences listed, about 20% were seen once; the top ten hold 4.1%. Time point here: after trial treatment. Indicated treatment: LDRT plus nivolumab, ipilimumab, low-dose cyclophosphamide and aspirin (RACIN trial). This sequence originates from a male donor with prostate cancer. The sequencing here drew on PBMCs, taken after low-dose radiotherapy plus immunotherapy.

CDR3 nucleotide sequence: TGTGCTAGTGGTTTGGTACGGGATGAGCAGTTCTTC. This sequence encodes CASGLVRDEQFF. The V gene is TRBV12-5, the J gene TRBJ2-1; no firm D call. The ends were cut back, 0 bases at V and 8 bases at J, with 5 bases in the middle. This CDR3 is 12 amino acids long. From germline, CDR1 is LGHNT and CDR2 FRNRAP.